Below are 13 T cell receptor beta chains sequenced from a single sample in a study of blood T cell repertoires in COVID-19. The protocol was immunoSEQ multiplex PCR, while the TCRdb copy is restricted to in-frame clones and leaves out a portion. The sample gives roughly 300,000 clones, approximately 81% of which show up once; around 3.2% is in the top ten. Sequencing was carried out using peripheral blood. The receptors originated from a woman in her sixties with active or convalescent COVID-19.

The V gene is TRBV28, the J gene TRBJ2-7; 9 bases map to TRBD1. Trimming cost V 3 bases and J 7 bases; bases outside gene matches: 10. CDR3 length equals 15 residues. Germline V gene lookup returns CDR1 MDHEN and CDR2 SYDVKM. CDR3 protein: CASSLPRDRVFEQYF. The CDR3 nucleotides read TGTGCCAGCAGTTTGCCCCGGGACAGGGTCTTTGAGCAGTACTTC. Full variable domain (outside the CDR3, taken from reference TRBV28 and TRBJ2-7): DVKVTQSSRYLVKRTGEKVFLECVQDMDHENMFWYRQDPGLGLRLIYFSYDVKMKEKGDIPEGYSVSREKKERFSLILESASTNQTSMYLCASSLPRDRVFEQYFGPGTRLTVT.

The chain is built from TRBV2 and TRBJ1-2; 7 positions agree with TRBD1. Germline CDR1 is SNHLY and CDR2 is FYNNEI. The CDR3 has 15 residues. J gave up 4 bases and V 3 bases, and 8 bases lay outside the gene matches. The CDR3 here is CASSERQGPGYGYTF. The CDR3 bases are TGTGCCAGCAGTGAGAGACAGGGACCGGGCTATGGCTACACCTTC.

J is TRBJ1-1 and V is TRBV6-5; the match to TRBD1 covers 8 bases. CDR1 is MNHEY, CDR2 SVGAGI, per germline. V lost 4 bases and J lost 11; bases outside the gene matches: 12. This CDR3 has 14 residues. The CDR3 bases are TGTGCCAGCAGTTCTCGACAGGGGCGGTTTTCGGCTTTCTTT. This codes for CASSSRQGRFSAFF.

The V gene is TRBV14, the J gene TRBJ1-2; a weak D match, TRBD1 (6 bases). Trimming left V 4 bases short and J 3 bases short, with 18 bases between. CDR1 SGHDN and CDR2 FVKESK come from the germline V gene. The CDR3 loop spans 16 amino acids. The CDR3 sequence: CASSPRTAFRYYGYTF. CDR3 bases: TGTGCCAGCAGCCCCCGGACAGCCTTTAGGTACTATGGCTACACCTTC.

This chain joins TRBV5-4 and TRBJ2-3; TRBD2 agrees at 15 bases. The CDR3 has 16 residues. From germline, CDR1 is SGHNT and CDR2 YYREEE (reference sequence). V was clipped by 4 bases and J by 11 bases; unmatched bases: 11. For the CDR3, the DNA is TGTGCCAGCAGCCCGCGGACTAGCGGGGGGGCTGACAAGCAGTATTTT. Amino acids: CASSPRTSGGADKQYF.

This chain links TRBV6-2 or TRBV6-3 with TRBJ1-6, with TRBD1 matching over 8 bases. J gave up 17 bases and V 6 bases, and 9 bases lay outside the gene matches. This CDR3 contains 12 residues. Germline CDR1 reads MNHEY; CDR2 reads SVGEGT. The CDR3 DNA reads TGTGCCAGCAGCCCTGACAGGGGCTCTTTCCACTTT. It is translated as CASSPDRGSFHF.

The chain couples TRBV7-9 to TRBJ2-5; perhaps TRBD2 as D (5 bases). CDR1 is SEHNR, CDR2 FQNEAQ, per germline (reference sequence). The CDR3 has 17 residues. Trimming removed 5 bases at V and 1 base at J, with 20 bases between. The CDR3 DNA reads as TGTGCCAGCAGCGAATTAATGGGTGTGGACTTCCAAGAGACCCAGTACTTC. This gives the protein CASSELMGVDFQETQYF.

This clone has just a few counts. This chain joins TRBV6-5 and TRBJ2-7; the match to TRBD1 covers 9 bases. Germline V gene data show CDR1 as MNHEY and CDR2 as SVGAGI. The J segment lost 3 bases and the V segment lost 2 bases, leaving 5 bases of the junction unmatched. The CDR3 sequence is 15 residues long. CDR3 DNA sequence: TGTGCCAGCAGTTACGTACAGGGGGCAAACTACGAGCAGTACTTC. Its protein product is CASSYVQGANYEQYF.

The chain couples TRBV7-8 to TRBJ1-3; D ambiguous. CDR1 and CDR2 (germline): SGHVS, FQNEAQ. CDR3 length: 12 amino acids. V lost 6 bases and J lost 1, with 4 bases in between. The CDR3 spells CASSTSGNTIYF. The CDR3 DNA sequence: TGTGCCAGCAGTACTTCTGGAAACACCATATATTTT.

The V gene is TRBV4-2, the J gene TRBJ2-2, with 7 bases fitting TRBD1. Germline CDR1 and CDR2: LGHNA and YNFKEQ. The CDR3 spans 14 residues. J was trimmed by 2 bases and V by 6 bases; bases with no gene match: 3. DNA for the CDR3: TGTGCCAGCAGGGGACAGAAAAACACCGGGGAGCTGTTTTTT. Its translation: CASRGQKNTGELFF.

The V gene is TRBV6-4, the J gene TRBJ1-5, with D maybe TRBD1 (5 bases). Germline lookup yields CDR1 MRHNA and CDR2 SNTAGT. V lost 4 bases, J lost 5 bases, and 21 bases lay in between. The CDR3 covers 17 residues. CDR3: CASSVLRREGRHQPQHF. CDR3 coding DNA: TGTGCCAGCAGTGTCCTGCGGAGGGAGGGGCGCCATCAGCCCCAGCATTTT.

The chain's CDR3 is CASSQEPTGPYGYTF. In DNA form, the CDR3 reads TGCGCCAGCAGCCAAGAACCGACAGGGCCCTATGGCTACACCTTC. The V gene is TRBV4-1, the J gene TRBJ1-2, with 7 bases aligning to TRBD1. The germline V gene has CDR1 MGHRA and CDR2 YSYEKL. The CDR3 totals 15 residues. Trimming cost V 0 bases and J 4 bases; bases outside gene matches: 5.

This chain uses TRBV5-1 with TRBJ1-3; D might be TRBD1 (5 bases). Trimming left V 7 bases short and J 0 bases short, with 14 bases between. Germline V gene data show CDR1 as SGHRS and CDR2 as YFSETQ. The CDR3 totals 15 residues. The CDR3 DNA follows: TGCGCCAGCTCCGAGGACACGTACTCTGGAAACACCATATATTTT. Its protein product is CASSEDTYSGNTIYF.